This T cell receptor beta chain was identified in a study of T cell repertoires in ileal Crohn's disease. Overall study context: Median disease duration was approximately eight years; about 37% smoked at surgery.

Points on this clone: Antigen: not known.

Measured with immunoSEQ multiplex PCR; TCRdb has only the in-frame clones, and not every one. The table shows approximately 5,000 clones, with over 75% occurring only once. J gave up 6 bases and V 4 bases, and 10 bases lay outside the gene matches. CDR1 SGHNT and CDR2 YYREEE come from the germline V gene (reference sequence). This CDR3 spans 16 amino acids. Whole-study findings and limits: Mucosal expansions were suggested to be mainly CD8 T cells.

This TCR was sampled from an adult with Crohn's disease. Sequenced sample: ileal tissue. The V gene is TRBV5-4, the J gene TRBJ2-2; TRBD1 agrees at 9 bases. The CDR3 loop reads CASSRLGTGSPGELFF. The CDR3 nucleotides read TGTGCCAGCAGCCGCCTAGGGACAGGGAGTCCCGGGGAGCTGTTTTTT.